The next 14 T cell receptor beta chains were all read from a single sample in a study of read filtering for tumor transcriptome and immune sequencing. From around 0.4 ug of RNA, a library with molecular barcoded alpha/delta and beta/gamma adaptors was made. A single record per CDR3 protein comes from TCRdb applying MiXCR to the reads. The table lists fewer than 150,000 distinct CDR3 sequences, 10% to 15% of them singletons. The sequenced sample consisted of a population of CD138-negative cells sorted from bone marrow. These receptors came from a donor at least 40 years old with multiple myeloma.

Notes on this clonotype: This may arise from a read error, as a much more abundant clone is one base away. The rearrangement joins TRBV18 to TRBJ2-7, with D hard to call. The CDR3 is made up of 15 amino acids. Trimming pared 0 bases from V and 5 bases from J, leaving 14 bases between. Germline CDR1 reads KGHSH; CDR2 reads LQKENI. The CDR3 bases are TGTGCCAGCTCACCACCGACCAAGGCTATACACGAGCAGTACTTC. Its protein product is CASSPPTKAIHEQYF.

The V gene is TRBV5-1, the J gene TRBJ1-1; D gene ambiguous. Trimming cost V 4 bases and J 0 bases, with 10 bases left between them. The CDR3 covers 14 residues. CDR1 is SGHRS, CDR2 YFSETQ, per germline. CDR3 amino acids: CASSAFGMNTEAFF. CDR3 in DNA: TGCGCCAGCAGCGCCTTTGGTATGAACACTGAAGCTTTCTTT.

This chain links TRBV7-3 with TRBJ2-1; TRBD2 matches at 7 bases. Germline CDR1 is SGHTA and CDR2 is FQGTGA. V shed 2 bases and J 2 bases; nucleotides not matched to a gene: 12. The CDR3 length is 18 residues. The CDR3 DNA sequence: TGTGCCAGCAGCTTACCGGGTGAGCGGGGAGGCACCTACAATGAGCAGTTCTTC. Protein: CASSLPGERGGTYNEQFF.

This clonotype occurred many times. The chain links TRBV6-6 to TRBJ2-1, with D unresolved. This CDR3 spans 15 amino acids. Trimming shortened V by 0 bases and J by 4 bases, and 10 bases separated the two germline ends. CDR1 and CDR2 from the germline V gene are MNHNY and SVGAGI (reference sequence). The DNA for the CDR3 is TGTGCCAGCAGTTACTCGCCAAGAGAATACAATGAGCAGTTCTTC. It encodes CASSYSPREYNEQFF.

This clonotype was seen many times. This sequence joins TRBV6-5 and TRBJ1-5; 9 positions match TRBD1. The CDR3 extends over 15 amino acids. J was trimmed by 4 bases and V by 6 bases; bases with no gene match: 7. From germline, CDR1 is MNHEY and CDR2 SVGAGI. The CDR3 sequence: CASSRGTGINQPQHF. CDR3 coding DNA: TGTGCCAGCAGCCGCGGGACAGGGATTAATCAGCCCCAGCATTTT.

Ten or more counts support this clonotype. The chain couples TRBV5-6 to TRBJ2-2; D gene uncertain. CDR3 length equals 12 residues. Germline V CDR1 and CDR2: SGHDT, YYEEEE. The V end was cut by 4 bases, the J end by 4 bases, with 5 bases between. CDR3: CASSLSTGELFF. The CDR3 DNA sequence: TGTGCCAGCAGCCTTAGCACCGGGGAGCTGTTTTTT. Using reference TRBV5-6 and TRBJ2-2 for the parts outside the CDR3, the full variable domain is DAGVTQSPTHLIKTRGQQVTLRCSPKSGHDTVSWYQQALGQGPQFIFQYYEEEERQRGNFPDRFSGHQFPNYSSELNVNALLLGDSALYLCASSLSTGELFFGEGSRLTVL.

This clonotype came up many times. This chain links TRBV6-2 or TRBV6-3 with TRBJ2-1; TRBD2 aligns across 11 bases. After removal of 8 bases from V and 3 bases from J, the junction contained 3 bases not matched to a gene. This CDR3 is 14 amino acids long. The germline CDR1 and CDR2 sequences are MNHEY and SVGEGT. The CDR3 sequence is CASPLAGGYNEQFF. In DNA form, the CDR3 reads TGTGCCAGCCCGCTAGCGGGGGGCTACAATGAGCAGTTCTTC.

This clonotype was recorded many times. The gene calls are TRBV5-1 and TRBJ2-2; D perhaps matches TRBD1 (6 bases). This CDR3 spans 14 amino acids. Trimming stripped 0 bases from V and 7 bases from J, with 10 bases between. The V gene's germline CDR1 is SGHRS and CDR2 YFSETQ. The CDR3 sequence is CASSLGQGIGELFF. The CDR3 DNA sequence: TGCGCCAGCAGCTTGGGTCAGGGGATCGGGGAGCTGTTTTTT.

On this clonotype: Just one base apart from a much larger clone, this may be a read error. The genes are TRBV24-1 and TRBJ1-5; D call uncertain. Deletions cut 4 bases from V and 9 bases from J, with 15 bases between. Per the germline V gene, CDR1 is KGHDR and CDR2 is SFDVKD. The CDR3 loop spans 14 amino acids. CDR3 nucleotides: TGTGCCACCAGTGAAATGGACTCAGAAAGGCCCCAGCATTTT. Translation: CATSEMDSERPQHF.

Many counts were recorded for this clonotype. The chain carries TRBV27 and TRBJ2-2; 8 bases line up with TRBD1. V was clipped by 6 bases and J by 0 bases; unmatched bases: 3. Looked up from germline, CDR1 is MNHEY and CDR2 is SMNVEV (reference sequence). The CDR3 spans 15 residues. CDR3 protein: CASRPQGANTGELFF. The CDR3 DNA is TGTGCCAGCAGGCCACAGGGGGCGAACACCGGGGAGCTGTTTTTT.

V and J are TRBV28 and TRBJ2-3, with D unclear. Deletions cut 6 bases from V and 2 bases from J, with 9 bases between. The germline V gene encodes CDR1 MDHEN and CDR2 SYDVKM. CDR3 length: 13 residues. The CDR3 reads CASSPPVTDTQYF. In DNA, the CDR3 is TGTGCCAGCAGCCCCCCGGTCACAGATACGCAGTATTTT.

CDR3 sequence reads: CAWSPTSGSSAQYF. DNA of the CDR3: TGTGCCTGGAGTCCGACTAGCGGGTCATCAGCGCAGTATTTT. V usage is TRBV30 and J usage is TRBJ2-3; 10 bases are a match to TRBD2. This CDR3 is 14 amino acids long. Per germline, CDR1 GTSNPN and CDR2 SVGIG (reference sequence). Losses at the gene ends were 2 bases for V and 10 bases for J; bases not matched to a gene: 9.

This clonotype was recorded many times. The rearrangement uses TRBV20-1 and TRBJ2-7; TRBD2 matches 13 bases. The CDR3 sequence is 15 residues long. Trimming took 6 bases from V and 6 from J; bases not matched to a gene: 11. CDR1 is DFQATT, CDR2 SNEGSKA, per germline (reference sequence). The CDR3 protein is CSAQPGTSGTSEQYF. The CDR3 bases are TGCAGTGCGCAGCCCGGGACTAGCGGGACTTCCGAGCAGTACTTC.

This clonotype was seen at least ten times. The chain recombines TRBV7-9 with TRBJ2-6; weak D call: TRBD1 (6 bases). This CDR3 has 18 amino acids. With 3 bases removed from V and 4 bases from J, the gap between germline ends came to 19 bases. Germline assignment: CDR1 SEHNR and CDR2 FQNEAQ (reference sequence). DNA for the CDR3: TGTGCCAGCAGCTTCGTAGGGGGACCCGCTGGAGGGGCCAACGTCCTGACTTTC. This codes for CASSFVGGPAGGANVLTF.